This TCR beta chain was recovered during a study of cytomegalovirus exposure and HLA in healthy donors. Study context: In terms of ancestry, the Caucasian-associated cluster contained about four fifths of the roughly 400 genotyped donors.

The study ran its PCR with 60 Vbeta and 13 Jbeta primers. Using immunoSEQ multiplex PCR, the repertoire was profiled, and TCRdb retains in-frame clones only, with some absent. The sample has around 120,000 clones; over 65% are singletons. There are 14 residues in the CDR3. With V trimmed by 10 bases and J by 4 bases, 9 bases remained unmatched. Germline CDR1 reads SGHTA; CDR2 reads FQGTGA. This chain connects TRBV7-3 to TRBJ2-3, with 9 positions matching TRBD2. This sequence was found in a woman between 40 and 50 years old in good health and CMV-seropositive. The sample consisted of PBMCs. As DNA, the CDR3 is TGTGCCACCTCGCGGGGGGGTGAAGCAGATACGCAGTATTTT. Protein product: CATSRGGEADTQYF.